This entry lists 10 T cell receptor beta chains sequenced from one sample in a study of blood T cell repertoires in COVID-19. Method: immunoSEQ multiplex PCR; TCRdb's copy keeps in-frame clones and lacks some. Seen here are a few hundred thousand clones, 75% to 85% observed once, and the top ten hold 2% to 2.5%. Specimen: peripheral blood. Every receptor here comes from a man aged 40-49 years who had recovered from COVID-19.

The CDR3 region has the DNA TGTGCCAGCATTCGACAGCTAGATGAAGCTTTCTTT. Translating it yields CASIRQLDEAFF. The chain has TRBV2 and TRBJ1-1; TRBD1 is a possible D gene (5 bases). In germline, CDR1 is SNHLY, CDR2 FYNNEI. V was trimmed by 7 bases and J by 7 bases, leaving 13 bases between them. The length of the CDR3 is 12 residues.

The chain joins TRBV2 to TRBJ1-2; 9 nucleotides match TRBD1. The ends lost 1 base at V and 5 bases at J; junction bases unmatched: 11. The germline CDR1 and CDR2 sequences are SNHLY and FYNNEI. This CDR3 has 17 residues. DNA of the CDR3: TGTGCCAGCAGTGAAGATGTAGGGACAGGGATAGGGTATGGCTACACCTTC. Its protein is CASSEDVGTGIGYGYTF.

V and J are TRBV5-1 and TRBJ2-5, with TRBD2 matching over 10 bases. The CDR3 is made up of 14 amino acids. Germline V CDR1 and CDR2: SGHRS, YFSETQ. The V segment lost 6 bases and the J segment 1 base; nucleotides outside the gene matches: 3. CDR3 amino acids: CASMQREGQETQYF. CDR3 DNA sequence: TGCGCCAGCATGCAGCGGGAGGGCCAAGAGACCCAGTACTTC.

V gene TRBV6-5 combines with J gene TRBJ2-2; the match to TRBD2 covers 12 bases. Germline values: CDR1 MNHEY, CDR2 SVGAGI. V shed 10 bases and J 7 bases; nucleotides not matched to a gene: 7. CDR3 length equals 14 residues. As DNA, the CDR3 is TGTGCCACACGGACTAGCGGGATGGGCGGGGAGCTGTTTTTT. Protein: CATRTSGMGGELFF.

CDR3 loop: CASSRGQGARLGYTF. CDR3 coding DNA: TGTGCCAGCAGCCGCGGACAGGGGGCACGACTGGGCTACACCTTC. The chain couples TRBV13 to TRBJ1-2, with 11 positions matching TRBD1. Germline-derived CDR1 and CDR2 are PRHDT and FYEKMQ (reference sequence). The V segment lost 5 bases and the J segment 8 bases; nucleotides outside the gene matches: 10. CDR3 length: 15 residues.

This clone has only one observation. The chain couples TRBV5-5 to TRBJ2-3; 7 bases agree with TRBD1. Unmatched junction bases numbered 8, after V lost 4 bases and J lost 3 bases. The CDR3 extends over 15 amino acids. Germline CDR1 SGHKS, CDR2 YYEKEE (reference sequence). Here the CDR3 reads CASSQTGPETDTQYF. The CDR3 DNA reads as TGTGCCAGCAGCCAGACAGGGCCCGAGACAGATACGCAGTATTTT.

V gene TRBV3-1 (or the pseudogene TRBV3-2) combines with J gene TRBJ2-1; the D gene is possibly TRBD1 (5 bases). Germline V gene lookup returns CDR1 LGHDT and CDR2 YNNKEL (reference sequence). Trimming pared 4 bases from V and 0 bases from J, leaving 13 bases between. CDR3 length equals 16 residues. The CDR3 DNA sequence: TGTGCCAGCAGCCCCGGATGGGGCCTCTCCTACAATGAGCAGTTCTTC. The encoded protein is CASSPGWGLSYNEQFF.

The genes are TRBV6-6 and TRBJ2-5, with 10 bases aligning to TRBD1. V shed 0 bases and J 3 bases; nucleotides not matched to a gene: 1. The CDR3 has 15 residues. Germline lookup yields CDR1 MNHNY and CDR2 SVGAGI (reference sequence). The CDR3 loop reads CASSYSGQGKETQYF. For the CDR3, the DNA is TGTGCCAGCAGTTACTCGGGACAGGGGAAAGAGACCCAGTACTTC.

This clone was counted at least ten times. Here the CDR3 reads CASSLVSGGAGEQFF. As DNA, the CDR3 is TGTGCCAGCAGCTTAGTTAGCGGGGGGGCAGGTGAGCAGTTCTTC. The V gene is TRBV7-2, the J gene TRBJ2-1; 11 positions match TRBD2. Germline lookup yields CDR1 SGHTA and CDR2 FQGNSA. V trimming: 1 base; J trimming: 9 bases; junction bases outside the gene matches: 5. The CDR3 has 15 residues.

V is TRBV24-1 and J is TRBJ2-1, with D perhaps matching TRBD2 (5 bases). Trimming took off 9 bases at V and 6 bases at J, with 35 bases between the two ends. The CDR3 extends over 20 amino acids. Germline-derived CDR1 and CDR2 are KGHDR and SFDVKD. CDR3 sequence (DNA): TGTGCCACCGCCCGAAATACCTTGCTAGCTCTTCACTCGGTCGGCAATGAGCAGTTCTTC. Translation: CATARNTLLALHSVGNEQFF.